This paragraph reports one TCR beta chain. Per the study methods: Cell counts per sample came from amplifying reference gene primers. Sequencing was performed with immunoSEQ multiplex PCR; in TCRdb, only in-frame clones are kept and a portion is missing. That table is the source of V, J and clone size, and D and trimming were worked out from the DNA. The repertoire holds about 250,000 clones, 80% to 90% seen once, with more than 0.75% in the top ten. The data stem from a study of blood T cell repertoires in COVID-19. Study summary: Some COVID-19 samples were acute and others convalescent; all came from the United States, Italy and Spain. PBMCs, B-cell-depleted T cells, or T cells provided the cDNA or gDNA that made up the material.

CDR3 size: 13 residues. With 7 bases removed from V and 2 bases from J, the gap between germline ends came to 9 bases. Germline CDR1 and CDR2: MDHEN and SYDVKM. This receptor was identified in a man aged 25-45 years with acute or convalescent COVID-19. The sequencing input was peripheral blood. The rearrangement uses TRBV28 and TRBJ1-5; D is possibly TRBD1 (6 bases). In DNA, the CDR3 is TGTGCCAGCACAGGGGTTGGCAATCAGCCCCAGCATTTT. Amino acids: CASTGVGNQPQHF.